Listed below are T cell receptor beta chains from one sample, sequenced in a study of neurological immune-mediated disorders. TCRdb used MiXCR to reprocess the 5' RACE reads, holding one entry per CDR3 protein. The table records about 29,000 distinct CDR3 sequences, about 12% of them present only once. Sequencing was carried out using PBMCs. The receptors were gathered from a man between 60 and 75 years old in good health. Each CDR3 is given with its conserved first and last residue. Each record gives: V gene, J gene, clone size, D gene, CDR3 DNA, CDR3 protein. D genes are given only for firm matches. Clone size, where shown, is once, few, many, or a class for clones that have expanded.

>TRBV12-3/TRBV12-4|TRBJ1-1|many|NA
TGTGCCAGCAGTTTTTACACTGAAGCTCTCTTT
CASSFYTEALF
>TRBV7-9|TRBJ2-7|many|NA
TGTGCCAGCAGCTCAGCCGTAGGAAACTACGAGCAGTACTTC
CASSSAVGNYEQYF
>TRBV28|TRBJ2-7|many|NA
TGTGCCAGCAGCGACCTCGGGGAGACCTACGAGCAGTACTTC
CASSDLGETYEQYF
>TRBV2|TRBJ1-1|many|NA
TGTGCCAGCAGTGAAATTGCAGGGCCGGTGACTGAAGCTTTCTTT
CASSEIAGPVTEAFF
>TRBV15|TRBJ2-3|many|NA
TGTGCCACCAGCAGAGATCTGCTGGGAGGCACAGATACGCAGTATTTT
CATSRDLLGGTDTQYF
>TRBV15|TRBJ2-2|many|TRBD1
TGTGCCACCAGCTCCGGGACAGGGGTGGCCGGGGCCGGGGAGCTGTTTTTT
CATSSGTGVAGAGELFF
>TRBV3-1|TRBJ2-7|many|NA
TGTGCCAGCAGCCAAAGAGACAACGAGCAGTACTTC
CASSQRDNEQYF
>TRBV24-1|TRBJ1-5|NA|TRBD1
TGTGCCACGAGTGGGGAAGGGGGCACAGATACGCAGCATTTT
CATSGEGGTDTQHF
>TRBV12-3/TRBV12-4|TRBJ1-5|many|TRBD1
TGTGCCAGCAGCCCAGACAGGGGGCGGAATCAGCCCCAGCATTTT
CASSPDRGRNQPQHF
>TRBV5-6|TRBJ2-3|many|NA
TGTGCCAGCAGCTTGCCGCTGGGTGGTGCAGATACGCAGTATTTT
CASSLPLGGADTQYF
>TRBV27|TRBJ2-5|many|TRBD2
TGTGCCAGCAGTATCCGGGGTGCCGGGGGGGAGACCCAGTACTTC
CASSIRGAGGETQYF
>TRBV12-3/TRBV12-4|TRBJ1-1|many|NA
TGTGCCAGCAGTTTCCAACCGGACATTGAAGCTTTCTTT
CASSFQPDIEAFF
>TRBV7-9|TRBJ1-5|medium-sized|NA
TGTGCCAGCAGCTTAGGTACTCAGCCCCAGCATTTT
CASSLGTQPQHF
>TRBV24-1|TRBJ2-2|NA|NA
TGTGCCACCAGTGACCCGGGACACTCCATCCCCGGGGAGCTGTTTTTT
CATSDPGHSIPGELFF
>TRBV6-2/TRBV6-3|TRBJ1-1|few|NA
TGTGCCAGCAGGAGGGACGGGAACACTGAAGCTTTCTTT
CASRRDGNTEAFF
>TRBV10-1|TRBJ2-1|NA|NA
TGCGCCAGCAGTGAGTCGTTTGGGACCCCGAGATGGTTCTTC
CASSESFGTPRWFF
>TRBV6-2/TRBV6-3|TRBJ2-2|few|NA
TGTGCCAGCGGGGGATTAGTGACAACCAACACCGGGGAGCTGTTTTTT
CASGGLVTTNTGELFF
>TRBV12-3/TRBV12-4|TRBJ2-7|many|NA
TGTGCCAGCAGTCCCAAAGGCGGACACCTAGAGCAGTACTTC
CASSPKGGHLEQYF
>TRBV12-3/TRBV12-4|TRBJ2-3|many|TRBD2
TGTGCCAGCAGTCTGGTAGGGAGGGTTACGCAGTATTTT
CASSLVGRVTQYF
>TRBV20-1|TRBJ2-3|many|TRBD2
TGCAGTGCTAGTGACGCTGGGACTAGCGGGCGCACAGATACGCAGTATTTT
CSASDAGTSGRTDTQYF